This entry features one T cell receptor beta chain sequence. The sample belongs to a study of T cells after somatic rescue of genetic block. Clones were read by immunoSEQ multiplex PCR, and TCRdb kept only the in-frame ones, dropping some. This table holds tens of thousands of clones, approximately 96% found once. V lost 1 base, J lost 5 bases, and 2 bases stayed unmatched. Germline CDR1 and CDR2: LGHNA and YSLEER. The CDR3 is 15 residues long. Specimen: peripheral blood mononuclear cells (PBMCs). The receptor comes from a child under two years old. The chain employs TRBV4-3 and TRBJ2-1, with 10 bases identical to TRBD2. The CDR3 nucleotides read TGCGCCAGCAGCCAAGTAGGACTAGCGGACAATGAGCAGTTCTTC. Amino acids: CASSQVGLADNEQFF.